This T cell receptor (beta chain) was profiled in a study of T cell responses to AZD1222 COVID-19 vaccine. Study results and limitations: Epitopes outside B.1.351 and B.1.1.7 mutated regions reportedly drew nearly half of spike TCRs. Only 5 to 7 AZD1222 recipients tested seropositive at baseline. Spike as a whole was targeted by vaccine-associated CD4 TCRs, dominant at 160-218 and 743-854.

About this clone itself: Its antigen remains unknown.

Profiling relied on immunoSEQ multiplex PCR, and the TCRdb table lists in-frame clones only, not all of them. The data show more than 5,000 clones, around 87% seen once. V was trimmed by 0 bases and J by 5 bases, leaving 17 bases between them. The CDR3 covers 16 residues. Per germline, CDR1 LGHDT and CDR2 YNNKEL (reference sequence). The receptor was derived from an adult who received the AZD1222 COVID-19 vaccine. The V call is TRBV3-1 (or the pseudogene TRBV3-2), the J call TRBJ2-7, with D perhaps TRBD1 (6 bases). The material sequenced was peripheral blood, taken 28 days after the second AZD1222 dose. The CDR3 here is CASSQDGCGRGHEQYF. The CDR3 region has the DNA TGTGCCAGCAGCCAAGACGGTTGCGGCAGGGGCCACGAGCAGTACTTC.